This entry features one T cell receptor (beta chain) sequence. This specimen belongs to a study of OX40 agonist ivuxolimab in advanced cancers. The V gene's germline CDR1 is SGHRS and CDR2 YFSETQ. Trimming removed 8 bases at V and 7 bases at J, with 16 bases between. The CDR3 runs to 12 residues. The assay was immunoSEQ multiplex PCR, and TCRdb's table has in-frame clones only and misses some. The sample holds about 82,000 clones; roughly 86% are singletons and the top ten take 6.5%. The source was CD4+ or CD8+ T cells sorted from blood, collected in a trial of the OX40 agonist ivuxolimab. The genes are TRBV5-1 and TRBJ2-7, with D possibly being TRBD2 (5 bases). This TCR derives from an adult with an advanced solid tumor such as melanoma, head and neck, liver or kidney cancer. CDR3 amino acids: CARWRTYIEQYF. In DNA form, the CDR3 reads TGCGCCAGGTGGAGGACCTACATTGAGCAGTACTTC.